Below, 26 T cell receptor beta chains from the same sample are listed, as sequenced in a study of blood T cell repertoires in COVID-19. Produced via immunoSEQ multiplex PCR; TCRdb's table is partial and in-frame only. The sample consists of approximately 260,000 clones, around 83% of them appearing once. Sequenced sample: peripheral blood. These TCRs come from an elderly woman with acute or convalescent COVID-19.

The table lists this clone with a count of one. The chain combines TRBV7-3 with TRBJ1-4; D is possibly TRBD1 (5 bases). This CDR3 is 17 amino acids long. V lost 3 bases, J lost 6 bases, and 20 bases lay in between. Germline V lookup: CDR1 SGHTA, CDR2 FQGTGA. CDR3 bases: TGTGCCAGCAGCTTGGGAGGGGCGCGAGAAAGAGATGAAAAACTGTTTTTT. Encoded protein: CASSLGGARERDEKLFF.

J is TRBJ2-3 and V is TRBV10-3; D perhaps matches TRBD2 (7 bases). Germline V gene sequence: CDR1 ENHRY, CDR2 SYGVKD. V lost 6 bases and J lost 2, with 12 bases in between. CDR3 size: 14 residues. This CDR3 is CAISPGGPTDTQYF. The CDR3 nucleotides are TGTGCCATCAGCCCCGGGGGGCCCACAGATACGCAGTATTTT.

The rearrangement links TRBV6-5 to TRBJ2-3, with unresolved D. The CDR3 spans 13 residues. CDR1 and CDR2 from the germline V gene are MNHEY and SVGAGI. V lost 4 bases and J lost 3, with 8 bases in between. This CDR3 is CASSSPVTDTQYF. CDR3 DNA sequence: TGTGCCAGCAGTTCCCCGGTTACAGATACGCAGTATTTT.

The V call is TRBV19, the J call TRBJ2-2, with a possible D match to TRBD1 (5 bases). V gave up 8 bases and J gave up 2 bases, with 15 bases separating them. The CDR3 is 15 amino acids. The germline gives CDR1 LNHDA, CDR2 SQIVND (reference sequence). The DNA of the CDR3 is TGTGCCAGTGAGCCCCTCCAGGGAAACACCGGGGAGCTGTTTTTT. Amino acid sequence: CASEPLQGNTGELFF.

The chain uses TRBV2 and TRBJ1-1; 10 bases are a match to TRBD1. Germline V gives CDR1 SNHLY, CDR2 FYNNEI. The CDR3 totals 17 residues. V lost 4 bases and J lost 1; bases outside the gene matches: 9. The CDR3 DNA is TGTGCCAGCAGTGGCCGACAGGGGGCGCGTGGGAACACTGAAGCTTTCTTT. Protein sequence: CASSGRQGARGNTEAFF.

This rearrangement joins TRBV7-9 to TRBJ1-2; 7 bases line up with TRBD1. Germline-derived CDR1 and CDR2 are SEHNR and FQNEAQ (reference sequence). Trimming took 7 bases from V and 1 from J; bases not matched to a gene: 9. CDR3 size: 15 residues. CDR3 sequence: CASIYVGQNNYGYTF. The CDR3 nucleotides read TGTGCCAGCATCTACGTGGGACAGAATAACTATGGCTACACCTTC.

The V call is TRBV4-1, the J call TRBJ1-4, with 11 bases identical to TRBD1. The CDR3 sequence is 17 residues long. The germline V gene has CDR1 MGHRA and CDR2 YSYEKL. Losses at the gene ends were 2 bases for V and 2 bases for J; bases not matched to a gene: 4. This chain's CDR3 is CASSQPRDRGTNEKLFF. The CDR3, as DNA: TGCGCCAGCAGCCAACCCCGGGACAGGGGGACTAATGAAAAACTGTTTTTT.

Here the CDR3 reads CASSLDSPSYNEQFF. DNA for the CDR3: TGTGCCAGCAGCTTGGACAGTCCGTCCTACAATGAGCAGTTCTTC. The J gene is TRBJ2-1, the V gene TRBV11-1; possible D gene TRBD1, 6 bases. Looked up from germline, CDR1 is SGHAT and CDR2 is FQDESV (reference sequence). The CDR3 runs 15 residues. V lost 3 bases to trimming and J lost 1 base, with 10 bases between them.

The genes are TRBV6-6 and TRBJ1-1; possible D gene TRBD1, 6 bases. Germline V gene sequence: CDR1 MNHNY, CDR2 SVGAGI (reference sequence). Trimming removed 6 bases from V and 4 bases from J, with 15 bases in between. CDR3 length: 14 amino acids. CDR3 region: CASSSTDRFTEAFF. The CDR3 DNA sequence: TGTGCCAGCAGCTCCACGGACAGATTCACTGAAGCTTTCTTT.

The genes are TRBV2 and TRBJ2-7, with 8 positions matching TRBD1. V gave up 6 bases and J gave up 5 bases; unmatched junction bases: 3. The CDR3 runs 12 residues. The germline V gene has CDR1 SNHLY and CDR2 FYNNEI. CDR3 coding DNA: TGTGCCAGCAGGCAGGGGGCCCACGAGCAGTACTTC. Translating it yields CASRQGAHEQYF.

Here the CDR3 DNA reads TGTGCCAGCTCAGCCAGGGTGGCTTTCTTT. Its protein product is CASSARVAFF. The chain uses TRBV12-3 or TRBV12-4 and TRBJ1-1, with D possibly matching TRBD1 (5 bases). The CDR3 contains 10 residues. The V end lost 8 bases, the J end lost 11 bases, and 12 bases lay between the germline ends.

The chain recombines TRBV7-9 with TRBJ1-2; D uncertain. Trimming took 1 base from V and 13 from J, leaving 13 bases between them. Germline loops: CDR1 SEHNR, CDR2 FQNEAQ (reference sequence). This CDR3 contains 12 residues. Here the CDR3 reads CASSLGSGSGTF. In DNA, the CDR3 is TGTGCCAGCAGCTTAGGTTCGGGTTCGGGCACCTTC.

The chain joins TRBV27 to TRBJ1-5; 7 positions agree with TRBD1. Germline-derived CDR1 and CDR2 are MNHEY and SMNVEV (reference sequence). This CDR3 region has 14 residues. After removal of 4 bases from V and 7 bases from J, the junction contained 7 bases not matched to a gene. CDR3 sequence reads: CASSSSGGGQPQHF. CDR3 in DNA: TGTGCCAGCAGTTCCTCAGGGGGAGGACAGCCCCAGCATTTT.

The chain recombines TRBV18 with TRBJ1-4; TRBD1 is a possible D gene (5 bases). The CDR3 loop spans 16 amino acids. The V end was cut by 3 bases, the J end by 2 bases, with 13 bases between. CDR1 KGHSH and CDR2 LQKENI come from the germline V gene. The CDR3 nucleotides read TGTGCCAGCTCACCTACCCGGACAAAGACTAATGAAAAACTGTTTTTT. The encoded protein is CASSPTRTKTNEKLFF.

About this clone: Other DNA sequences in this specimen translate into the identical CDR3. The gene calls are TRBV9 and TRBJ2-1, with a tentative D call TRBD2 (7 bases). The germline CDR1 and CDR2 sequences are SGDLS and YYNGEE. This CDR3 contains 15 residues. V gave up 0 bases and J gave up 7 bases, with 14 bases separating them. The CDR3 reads CASSVGGGPLNEQFF. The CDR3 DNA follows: TGTGCCAGCAGCGTAGGCGGGGGCCCTTTGAATGAGCAGTTCTTC.

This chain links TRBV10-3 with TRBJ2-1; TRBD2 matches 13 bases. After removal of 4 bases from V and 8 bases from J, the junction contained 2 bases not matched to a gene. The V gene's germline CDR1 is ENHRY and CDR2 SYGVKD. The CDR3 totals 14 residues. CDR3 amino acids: CAISGTSGGYEQFF. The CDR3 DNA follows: TGTGCCATCAGTGGGACTAGCGGGGGATATGAGCAGTTCTTC.

CDR3 protein: CASSGGARYNSPLHF. CDR3 DNA sequence: TGTGCCAGTAGTGGAGGGGCCCGGTATAATTCACCCCTCCACTTT. The chain employs TRBV19 and TRBJ1-6, with TRBD1 as a possible D gene (5 bases). CDR1 and CDR2 (germline): LNHDA, SQIVND (reference sequence). The CDR3 extends over 15 amino acids. The ends were cut back, 5 bases at V and 4 bases at J, with 12 bases in the middle.

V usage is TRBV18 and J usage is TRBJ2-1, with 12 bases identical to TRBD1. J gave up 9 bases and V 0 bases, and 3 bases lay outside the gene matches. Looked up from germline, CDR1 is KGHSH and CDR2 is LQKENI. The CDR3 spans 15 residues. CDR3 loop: CASSPPGTGGVEQFF. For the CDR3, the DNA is TGTGCCAGCTCACCACCGGGGACAGGGGGCGTTGAGCAGTTCTTC.

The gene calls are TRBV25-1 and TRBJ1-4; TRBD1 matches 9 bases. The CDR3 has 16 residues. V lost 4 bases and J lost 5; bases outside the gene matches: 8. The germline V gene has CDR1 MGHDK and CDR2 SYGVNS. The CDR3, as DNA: TGTGCCAGCAGTGTCTCTGGACAGGGGTGGAATGAAAAACTGTTTTTT. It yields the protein CASSVSGQGWNEKLFF.

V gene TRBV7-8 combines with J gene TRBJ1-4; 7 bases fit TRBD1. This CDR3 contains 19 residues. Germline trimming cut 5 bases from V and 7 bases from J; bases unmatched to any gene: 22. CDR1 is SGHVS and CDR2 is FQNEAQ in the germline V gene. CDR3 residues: CASSREFGSRGPRSEKLFF. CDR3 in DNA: TGTGCCAGCAGCCGCGAATTTGGCTCAAGGGGGCCCAGGAGTGAAAAACTGTTTTTT.

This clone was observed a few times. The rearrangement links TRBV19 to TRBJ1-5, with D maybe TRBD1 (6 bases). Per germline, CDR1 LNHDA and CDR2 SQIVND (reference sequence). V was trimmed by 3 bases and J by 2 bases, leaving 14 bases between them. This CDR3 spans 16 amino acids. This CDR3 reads CASSISSAGGNQPQHF. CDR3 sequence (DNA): TGTGCCAGTAGTATTTCTTCGGCAGGGGGCAATCAGCCCCAGCATTTT. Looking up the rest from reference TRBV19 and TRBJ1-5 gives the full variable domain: DGGITQSPKYLFRKEGQNVTLSCEQNLNHDAMYWYRQDPGQGLRLIYYSQIVNDFQKGDIAEGYSVSREKKESFPLTVTSAQKNPTAFYLCASSISSAGGNQPQHFGDGTRLSIL.

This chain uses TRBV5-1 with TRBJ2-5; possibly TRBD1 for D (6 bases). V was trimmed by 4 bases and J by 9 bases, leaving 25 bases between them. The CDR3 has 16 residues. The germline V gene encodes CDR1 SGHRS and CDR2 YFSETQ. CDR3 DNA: TGCGCCAGCAGCCAGGCCGGGACAACCACCGCAGGGGCCCAGTACTTC. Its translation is CASSQAGTTTAGAQYF.

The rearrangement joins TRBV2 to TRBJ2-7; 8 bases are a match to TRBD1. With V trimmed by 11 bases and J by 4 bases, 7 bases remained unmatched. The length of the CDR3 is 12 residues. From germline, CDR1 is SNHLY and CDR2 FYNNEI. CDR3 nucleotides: TGTGCCTCGGGACAGGCTAGTTACGAGCAGTACTTC. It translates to CASGQASYEQYF.

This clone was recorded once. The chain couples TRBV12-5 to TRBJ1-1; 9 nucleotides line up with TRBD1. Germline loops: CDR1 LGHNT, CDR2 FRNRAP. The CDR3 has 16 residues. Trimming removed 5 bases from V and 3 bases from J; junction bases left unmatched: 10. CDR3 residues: CASGPRTGVMDTEAFF. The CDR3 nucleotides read TGTGCTAGTGGTCCCCGGACAGGGGTGATGGACACTGAAGCTTTCTTT.

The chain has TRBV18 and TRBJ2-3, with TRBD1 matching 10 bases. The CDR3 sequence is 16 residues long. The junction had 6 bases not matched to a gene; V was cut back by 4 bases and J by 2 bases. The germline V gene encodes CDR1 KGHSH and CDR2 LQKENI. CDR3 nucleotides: TGTGCCAGCTCACGACAGGGGGCTGCTATCACAGATACGCAGTATTTT. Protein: CASSRQGAAITDTQYF.

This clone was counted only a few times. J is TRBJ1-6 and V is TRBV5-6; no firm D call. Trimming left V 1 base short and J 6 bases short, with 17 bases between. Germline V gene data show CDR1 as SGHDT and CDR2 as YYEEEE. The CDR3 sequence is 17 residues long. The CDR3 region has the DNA TGTGCCAGCAGCTTGCGTTTCCGGGGTCCCGGTAATTCACCCCTCCACTTT. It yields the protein CASSLRFRGPGNSPLHF. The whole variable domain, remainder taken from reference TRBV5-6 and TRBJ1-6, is DAGVTQSPTHLIKTRGQQVTLRCSPKSGHDTVSWYQQALGQGPQFIFQYYEEEERQRGNFPDRFSGHQFPNYSSELNVNALLLGDSALYLCASSLRFRGPGNSPLHFGNGTRLTVT.